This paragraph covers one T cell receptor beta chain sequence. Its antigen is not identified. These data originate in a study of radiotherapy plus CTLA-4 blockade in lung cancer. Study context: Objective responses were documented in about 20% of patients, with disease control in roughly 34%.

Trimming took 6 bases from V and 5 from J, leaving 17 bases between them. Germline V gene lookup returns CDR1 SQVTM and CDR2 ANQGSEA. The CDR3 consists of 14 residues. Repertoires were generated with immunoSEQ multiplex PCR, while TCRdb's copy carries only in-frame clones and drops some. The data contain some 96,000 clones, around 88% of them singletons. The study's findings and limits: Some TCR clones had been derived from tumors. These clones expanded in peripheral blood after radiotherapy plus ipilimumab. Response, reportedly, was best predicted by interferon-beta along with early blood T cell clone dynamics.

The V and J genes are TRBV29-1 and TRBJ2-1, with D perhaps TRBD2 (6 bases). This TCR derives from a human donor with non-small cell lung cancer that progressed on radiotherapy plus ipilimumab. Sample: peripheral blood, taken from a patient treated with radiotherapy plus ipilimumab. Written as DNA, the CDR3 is TGCAGCGTCAGGACTGCTAGCGAACACAATGAGCAGTTCTTC. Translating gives CSVRTASEHNEQFF.